Below are 6 T cell receptor beta chains sequenced from a single sample in a study of blood T cell repertoires in COVID-19. TCRdb's table, derived via immunoSEQ multiplex PCR, lists solely in-frame clones and lacks some. The data show under 250,000 clones, with more than 80% seen just once and about 3.3% held by the top ten. Input material: PBMCs or T cells enriched from blood (not recorded which). These receptors were collected from a woman under 30 in a cohort exposed to, infected with or recovered from COVID-19 (not recorded which).

Here the CDR3 DNA reads TGTGCCAGCAGTTTGGGACAGGGGGCTGAAAAACTGTTTTTT. Protein: CASSLGQGAEKLFF. V is TRBV7-8 and J is TRBJ1-4; 12 positions match TRBD1. The length of the CDR3 is 14 residues. The V gene's germline CDR1 is SGHVS and CDR2 FQNEAQ. The J segment lost 7 bases and the V segment lost 6 bases, leaving 3 bases of the junction unmatched.

This clone appeared a single time. The V and J genes are TRBV4-1 and TRBJ1-6, with 12 bases fitting TRBD1. The length of the CDR3 is 20 residues. Germline V gives CDR1 MGHRA, CDR2 YSYEKL. With V trimmed by 4 bases and J by 0 bases, 10 bases remained unmatched. The CDR3 DNA sequence: TGCGCCAGCAGCCCCCACGGGGACAGGGGGCTCGGCTCCTATAATTCACCCCTCCACTTT. It specifies CASSPHGDRGLGSYNSPLHF.

This clone has a single count. The chain is built from TRBV19 and TRBJ1-1; tentatively, D is TRBD1 (6 bases). The CDR3 is 15 residues long. The V and J ends lost 4 bases and 1 base respectively, with 13 bases between them. Looked up from germline, CDR1 is LNHDA and CDR2 is SQIVND (reference sequence). The CDR3 protein is CASSTRQDGNTEAFF. As DNA, the CDR3 is TGTGCCAGTAGTACCAGACAGGACGGGAACACTGAAGCTTTCTTT.

This chain connects TRBV2 to TRBJ1-5; D gene unclear. V gave up 11 bases and J gave up 6 bases, with 20 bases separating them. CDR3 length equals 14 residues. CDR1 SNHLY and CDR2 FYNNEI come from the germline V gene. CDR3 DNA: TGTGCCTCCAGAGGGCCGGGGATCGGTCAGCCCCAGCATTTT. Translated, it gives CASRGPGIGQPQHF.

The chain is built from TRBV3-1 (or the pseudogene TRBV3-2) and TRBJ2-7; 9 bases agree with TRBD2. Germline V gives CDR1 LGHDT, CDR2 YNNKEL (reference sequence). This CDR3 is built from 15 residues. The ends lost 2 bases at V and 2 bases at J; junction bases unmatched: 4. The CDR3 bases are TGTGCCAGCAGCCAAAGCGGGAGGTCCCCCTACGAGCAGTACTTC. As protein: CASSQSGRSPYEQYF.

The rearrangement links TRBV14 to TRBJ2-7; D possibly corresponds to TRBD2 (6 bases). Germline CDR1 is SGHDN and CDR2 is FVKESK. The V end was cut by 4 bases, the J end by 6 bases, with 19 bases between. The CDR3 covers 15 residues. CDR3 coding DNA: TGTGCCAGCAGCCTCGTGAGCGGGTTTTCATCCGAGCAGTACTTC. Encoded protein: CASSLVSGFSSEQYF. The full variable domain, completed using reference TRBV14 and TRBJ2-7, is EAGVTQFPSHSVIEKGQTVTLRCDPISGHDNLYWYRRVMGKEIKFLLHFVKESKQDESGMPNNRFLAERTGGTYSTLKVQPAELEDSGVYFCASSLVSGFSSEQYFGPGTRLTVT.